The 30 T cell receptor beta chains reported below all come from one sample, sequenced in a study of cytomegalovirus exposure and HLA in healthy donors. In the PCR, 60 Vbeta and 13 Jbeta primers were used. This table comes from immunoSEQ multiplex PCR, and its TCRdb copy is limited to in-frame clones, with some not included. This sample has 100,000 to 150,000 clones, with roughly 76% found just once. The sample was PBMCs. All receptors derive from a woman in her fifties or sixties in good health and CMV-seropositive.

This chain links TRBV7-8 with TRBJ1-1; TRBD1 matches 8 bases. The CDR3 extends over 14 amino acids. The J segment lost 8 bases and the V segment lost 4 bases, leaving 9 bases of the junction unmatched. Looked up from germline, CDR1 is SGHVS and CDR2 is FQNEAQ. The CDR3 DNA reads as TGTGCCAGCAGCTCCCGAGGACAGGGCACAGAAGCTTTCTTT. It codes for CASSSRGQGTEAFF.

This clone was recorded a few times. The rearrangement uses TRBV5-1 and TRBJ1-4; TRBD1 aligns across 7 bases. After removal of 0 bases from V and 8 bases from J, the junction contained 7 bases not matched to a gene. There are 15 residues in the CDR3. CDR1 and CDR2 from the germline V gene are SGHRS and YFSETQ. Here the CDR3 reads CASSLEGGLWEKLFF. The CDR3 nucleotides are TGCGCCAGCAGCTTGGAAGGGGGCCTCTGGGAAAAACTGTTTTTT.

The chain combines TRBV7-2 with TRBJ1-2; D uncertain. The V end lost 1 base, the J end lost 0 bases, and 12 bases lay between the germline ends. The CDR3 length is 16 residues. In germline, CDR1 is SGHTA, CDR2 FQGNSA. The DNA of the CDR3 is TGTGCCAGCAGCTTAGGGGCGGGCTCAGCTAACTATGGCTACACCTTC. It yields the protein CASSLGAGSANYGYTF. The whole variable domain, remainder taken from reference TRBV7-2 and TRBJ1-2, is GAGVSQSPSNKVTEKGKDVELRCDPISGHTALYWYRQSLGQGLEFLIYFQGNSAPDKSGLPSDRFSAERTGGSVSTLTIQRTQQEDSAVYLCASSLGAGSANYGYTFGSGTRLTVV.

The rearrangement uses TRBV6-6 and TRBJ1-5, with D perhaps matching TRBD1 (5 bases). The CDR3 length is 15 residues. Trimming removed 5 bases at V and 2 bases at J, with 13 bases between. Germline CDR1 is MNHNY and CDR2 is SVGAGI (reference sequence). The CDR3 sequence is CASSNRDYGNQPQHF. CDR3 coding DNA: TGTGCCAGCAGTAACCGGGACTACGGCAATCAGCCCCAGCATTTT.

The V gene is TRBV9, the J gene TRBJ2-1; a weak D match, TRBD2 (6 bases). Germline loops: CDR1 SGDLS, CDR2 YYNGEE. The CDR3 loop spans 15 amino acids. V shed 0 bases and J shed 8 bases, with 15 bases lying between them. The CDR3 bases are TGTGCCAGCAGCGTAGGGGGAGGTAGACTGGATGAGCAGTTCTTC. Translating gives CASSVGGGRLDEQFF.

This chain joins TRBV7-8 and TRBJ2-3, with a tentative D call TRBD1 (7 bases). V was shortened by 2 bases and J by 3 bases, with 27 bases between the two germline ends. This CDR3 region has 20 residues. CDR1 SGHVS and CDR2 FQNEAQ come from the germline V gene. CDR3 residues: CASSLLQGLSRGGRTDTQYF. The CDR3 nucleotides are TGTGCCAGCAGCTTATTACAGGGGTTGAGCCGGGGAGGAAGGACAGATACGCAGTATTTT.

In this sample, this clone turned up once. The CDR3 region is CASSPAGSSYEQYF. Here the CDR3 DNA reads TGTGCCAGCAGCCCAGCGGGGAGCTCCTACGAGCAGTACTTC. The gene calls are TRBV9 and TRBJ2-7, with 7 bases fitting TRBD2. V was pared by 4 bases and J by 0 bases, with 4 bases of the junction left unmatched. Per the germline V gene, CDR1 is SGDLS and CDR2 is YYNGEE. This CDR3 is built from 14 residues.

The J gene is TRBJ1-1, the V gene TRBV6-5; D not certain. The germline V gene has CDR1 MNHEY and CDR2 SVGAGI. V shed 5 bases and J shed 6 bases, with 7 bases lying between them. The length of the CDR3 is 11 residues. DNA for the CDR3: TGTGCCAGCAGTACCTCGGCTGAAGCTTTCTTT. It is translated as CASSTSAEAFF.

This chain links TRBV20-1 with TRBJ2-7; weak D call: TRBD2 (6 bases). V shed 8 bases and J shed 1 base, with 9 bases lying between them. Germline CDR1 and CDR2: DFQATT and SNEGSKA (reference sequence). There are 11 residues in the CDR3. The CDR3 loop reads CSISGSYEQYF. CDR3 in DNA: TGCAGTATTAGCGGTTCCTACGAGCAGTACTTC.

The CDR3 DNA reads TGTGCCAGCTCACCCGAAGGAGGATTGAATCAGCCCCAGCATTTT. Translation: CASSPEGGLNQPQHF. The genes are TRBV18 and TRBJ1-5, with D uncertain. Germline loops: CDR1 KGHSH, CDR2 LQKENI. CDR3 size: 15 residues. Trimming took 3 bases from V and 4 from J, leaving 13 bases between them.

The gene calls are TRBV9 and TRBJ2-5; 8 bases are shared with TRBD1. The CDR3 is made up of 14 amino acids. V shed 0 bases and J 4 bases; nucleotides not matched to a gene: 2. Germline V gene lookup returns CDR1 SGDLS and CDR2 YYNGEE. As DNA, the CDR3 is TGTGCCAGCAGCGTAGAAGGACAGGGAGAGACCCAGTACTTC. Residues: CASSVEGQGETQYF. The complete variable domain, with remaining parts taken from reference TRBV9 and TRBJ2-5, reads DSGVTQTPKHLITATGQRVTLRCSPRSGDLSVYWYQQSLDQGLQFLIQYYNGEERAKGNILERFSAQQFPDLHSELNLSSLELGDSALYFCASSVEGQGETQYFGPGTRLLVL.

The V gene is TRBV4-1, the J gene TRBJ2-3; D not certain. This CDR3 spans 18 amino acids. Trimming left V 4 bases short and J 0 bases short, with 20 bases between. Germline loops: CDR1 MGHRA, CDR2 YSYEKL. DNA of the CDR3: TGCGCCAGCAGCCCCTTCTTGGTTAGTACCTCTAGCACAGATACGCAGTATTTT. Its protein is CASSPFLVSTSSTDTQYF.

The chain has TRBV5-6 and TRBJ2-7; perhaps TRBD1 as D (5 bases). V lost 0 bases and J 6 bases, leaving 13 bases between the germline ends. There are 14 residues in the CDR3. Germline CDR1 is SGHDT and CDR2 is YYEEEE. The CDR3 nucleotides read TGTGCCAGCAGCTTGGGAAGGGGCCTCGGCGAGCAGTACTTC. Residues: CASSLGRGLGEQYF.

The chain links TRBV5-1 to TRBJ2-5; 7 positions agree with TRBD1. Near its end, the DNA agrees better with TRBJ2-7, so the J call may be wrong. The CDR3 consists of 12 residues. Germline loops: CDR1 SGHRS, CDR2 YFSETQ. Here the CDR3 DNA reads TGCGCCAGCAGCCAACAGGGGTACGAGCAGTACTTC. It is translated as CASSQQGYEQYF.

This clone was seen a few times. V is TRBV9 and J is TRBJ2-5, with 11 bases lining up with TRBD1. Germline CDR1 reads SGDLS; CDR2 reads YYNGEE. The CDR3 consists of 15 residues. Trimming took 4 bases from V and 1 from J; bases not matched to a gene: 3. The CDR3 here is CASSSGQGGQETQYF. In DNA, the CDR3 is TGTGCCAGCAGCTCGGGACAGGGGGGCCAAGAGACCCAGTACTTC.

In nucleotides, the CDR3 is TGCAGTGCTGTACAGAACACTGAAGCTTTCTTT. Encoded protein: CSAVQNTEAFF. J is TRBJ1-1 and V is TRBV20-1, with unresolved D. The V and J ends lost 5 bases and 1 base respectively, with 5 bases between them. The CDR3 runs 11 residues. Germline CDR1 and CDR2: DFQATT and SNEGSKA (reference sequence).

In this sample, this clone turned up a few times. This sample includes further DNA sequences coding for the same CDR3. V usage is TRBV15 and J usage is TRBJ2-1; TRBD1 matches at 7 bases. Unmatched junction bases numbered 2, after V lost 0 bases and J lost 3 bases. Germline loops: CDR1 LNHNV, CDR2 YYDKDF (reference sequence). The CDR3 totals 15 residues. The CDR3 here is CATSREAGGYNEQFF. The CDR3 coding sequence is TGTGCCACCAGCAGAGAGGCAGGGGGCTACAATGAGCAGTTCTTC.

The chain uses TRBV5-6 and TRBJ2-6; D gene ambiguous. Trimming shortened V by 4 bases and J by 0 bases, and 8 bases separated the two germline ends. The CDR3 runs to 15 residues. The germline V gene has CDR1 SGHDT and CDR2 YYEEEE. In DNA form, the CDR3 reads TGTGCCAGCAGCCCCTCGGGCTCTGGGGCCAACGTCCTGACTTTC. It encodes CASSPSGSGANVLTF.

The chain recombines TRBV7-2 with TRBJ1-3; D is perhaps TRBD1 (5 bases). The CDR3 has 15 residues. V lost 7 bases and J 0 bases, leaving 13 bases between the germline ends. Germline loops: CDR1 SGHTA, CDR2 FQGNSA. The CDR3 sequence: CASNPTASSGNTIYF. CDR3 in DNA: TGTGCCAGCAACCCGACAGCTAGCTCTGGAAACACCATATATTTT.

This chain links TRBV2 with TRBJ1-6; D gene uncertain. Trimming pared 3 bases from V and 6 bases from J, leaving 18 bases between. This CDR3 is 17 amino acids long. Germline CDR1 and CDR2: SNHLY and FYNNEI. CDR3 loop: CASSDLRLRAANSPLHF. The CDR3 DNA is TGTGCCAGCAGTGATTTGCGGTTGAGGGCGGCTAATTCACCCCTCCACTTT.

This clone was counted once. The CDR3 coding sequence is TGTGCCAGCAGCCCGTCGCACGGACTATTGAACACTGAAGCTTTCTTT. Translating gives CASSPSHGLLNTEAFF. V usage is TRBV7-2 and J usage is TRBJ1-1; D unclear. Germline CDR1 is SGHTA and CDR2 is FQGNSA. Deletions cut 5 bases from V and 0 bases from J, with 16 bases between. The CDR3 runs 16 residues.

V gene TRBV7-3 combines with J gene TRBJ1-3; TRBD1 matches at 9 bases. The CDR3 totals 19 residues. Germline-derived CDR1 and CDR2 are SGHTA and FQGTGA. Trimming removed 3 bases from V and 0 bases from J; junction bases left unmatched: 12. The CDR3 coding sequence is TGTGCCAGCAGCTTCCCCCGGGACAGGGATATAAACTCTGGAAACACCATATATTTT. It yields the protein CASSFPRDRDINSGNTIYF.

This clone showed up just a few times. The V call is TRBV6-5, the J call TRBJ1-3; D ambiguous. This CDR3 has 15 residues. Deletions cut 9 bases from V and 0 bases from J, with 15 bases between. Germline CDR1 reads MNHEY; CDR2 reads SVGAGI. CDR3 in amino acids: CARYGPTFSGNTIYF. CDR3 nucleotides: TGTGCCAGGTATGGGCCGACATTCTCTGGAAACACCATATATTTT.

The chain carries TRBV2 and TRBJ1-5; 7 positions agree with TRBD1. Germline V gene sequence: CDR1 SNHLY, CDR2 FYNNEI. There are 17 residues in the CDR3. V lost 5 bases to trimming and J lost 1 base; unmatched junction nucleotides: 11. The CDR3 DNA reads as TGTGCCAGCAGTTCCACCCTTTCAGGGGGGAGCAATCAGCCCCAGCATTTT. Amino acid sequence: CASSSTLSGGSNQPQHF. The entire variable domain, with the rest obtained from reference TRBV2 and TRBJ1-5, is as follows: EPEVTQTPSHQVTQMGQEVILRCVPISNHLYFYWYRQILGQKVEFLVSFYNNEISEKSEIFDDQFSVERPDGSNFTLKIRSTKLEDSAMYFCASSSTLSGGSNQPQHFGDGTRLSIL.

This clone was seen once. The V and J genes are TRBV9 and TRBJ2-5, with 12 bases identical to TRBD2. The V segment lost 0 bases and the J segment 3 bases; nucleotides outside the gene matches: 3. The CDR3 has 16 residues. Germline CDR1 reads SGDLS; CDR2 reads YYNGEE. The CDR3 DNA sequence: TGTGCCAGCAGCGTAGAGGCTAGCGGGAGGGAAGAGACCCAGTACTTC. Protein product: CASSVEASGREETQYF.

The chain combines TRBV4-1 with TRBJ2-1; D gene uncertain. Germline V CDR1 and CDR2: MGHRA, YSYEKL. The CDR3 extends over 13 amino acids. V dropped 0 bases and J dropped 7 bases, with 7 bases sitting between them. In nucleotides, the CDR3 is TGCGCCAGCAGCCAAGAGAGGTTGAATGAGCAGTTCTTC. Translating it yields CASSQERLNEQFF.

The chain combines TRBV30 with TRBJ2-1; D is undetermined. The germline CDR1 and CDR2 sequences are GTSNPN and SVGIG (reference sequence). The CDR3 totals 13 residues. The germline V and J ends were trimmed by 2 bases and 0 bases, with 5 bases remaining between them. The CDR3 is CAWSSSSYNEQFF. The CDR3 DNA reads as TGTGCCTGGAGTTCTAGCTCCTACAATGAGCAGTTCTTC.

The chain combines TRBV19 with TRBJ1-5; no definite D call. Trimming cost V 3 bases and J 0 bases, with 12 bases left between them. The CDR3 is 16 amino acids. Germline V lookup: CDR1 LNHDA, CDR2 SQIVND (reference sequence). As DNA, the CDR3 is TGTGCCAGTAGTATTGAAACAGTTGGTAGCAATCAGCCCCAGCATTTT. This gives the protein CASSIETVGSNQPQHF.

This chain joins TRBV5-1 and TRBJ1-1; D not resolved. There are 16 residues in the CDR3. Trimming cost V 2 bases and J 4 bases, with 18 bases left between them. Germline assignment: CDR1 SGHRS and CDR2 YFSETQ. The CDR3 protein is CASSFGGLAGGTEAFF. Here the CDR3 DNA reads TGCGCCAGCAGCTTCGGAGGACTTGCCGGCGGCACTGAAGCTTTCTTT.

This clone was counted between two and nine times. The chain couples TRBV5-1 to TRBJ2-3; 9 bases are shared with TRBD1. The CDR3 length is 15 residues. The ends lost 2 bases at V and 2 bases at J; junction bases unmatched: 3. Looked up from germline, CDR1 is SGHRS and CDR2 is YFSETQ. CDR3 DNA sequence: TGCGCCAGCAGCTTAGGGGACAGGGTCACAGATACGCAGTATTTT. Its protein product is CASSLGDRVTDTQYF.